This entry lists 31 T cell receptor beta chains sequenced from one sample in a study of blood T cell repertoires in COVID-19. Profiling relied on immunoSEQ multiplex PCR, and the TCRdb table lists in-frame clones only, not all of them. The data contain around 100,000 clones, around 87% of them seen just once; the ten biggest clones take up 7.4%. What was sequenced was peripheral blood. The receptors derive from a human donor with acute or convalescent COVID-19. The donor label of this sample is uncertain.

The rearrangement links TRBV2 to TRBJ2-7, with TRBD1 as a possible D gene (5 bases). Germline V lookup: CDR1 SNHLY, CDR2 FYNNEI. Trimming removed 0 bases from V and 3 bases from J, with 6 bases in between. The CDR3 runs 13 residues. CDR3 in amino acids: CASSEAGVYEQYF. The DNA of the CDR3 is TGTGCCAGCAGTGAAGCAGGGGTCTACGAGCAGTACTTC.

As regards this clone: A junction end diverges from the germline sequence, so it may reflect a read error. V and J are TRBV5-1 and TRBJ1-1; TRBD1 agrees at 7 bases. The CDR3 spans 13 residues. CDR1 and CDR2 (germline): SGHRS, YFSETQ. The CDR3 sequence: CATSEGASTEAFF. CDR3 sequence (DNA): TGCGCCACCAGCGAGGGGGCCTCCACTGAAGCTTTCTTT.

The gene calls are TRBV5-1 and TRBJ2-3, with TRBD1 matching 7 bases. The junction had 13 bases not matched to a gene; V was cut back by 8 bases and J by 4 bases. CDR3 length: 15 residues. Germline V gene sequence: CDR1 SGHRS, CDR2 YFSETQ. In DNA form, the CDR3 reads TGCGCCAGTCAGCTGACTCCGGGACAGCCAGATACGCAGTATTTT. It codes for CASQLTPGQPDTQYF. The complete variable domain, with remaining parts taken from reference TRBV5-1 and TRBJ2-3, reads KAGVTQTPRYLIKTRGQQVTLSCSPISGHRSVSWYQQTPGQGLQFLFEYFSETQRNKGNFPGRFSGRQFSNSRSEMNVSTLELGDSALYLCASQLTPGQPDTQYFGPGTRLTVL.

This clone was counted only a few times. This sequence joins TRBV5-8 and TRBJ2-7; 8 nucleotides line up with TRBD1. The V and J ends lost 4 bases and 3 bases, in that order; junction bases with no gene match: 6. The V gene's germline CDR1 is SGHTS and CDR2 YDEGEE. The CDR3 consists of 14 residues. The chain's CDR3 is CASSLTGGYYEQYF. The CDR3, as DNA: TGTGCCAGCAGCCTAACAGGGGGATACTACGAGCAGTACTTC. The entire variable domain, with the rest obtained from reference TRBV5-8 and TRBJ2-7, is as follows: EAGVTQSPTHLIKTRGQQATLRCSPISGHTSVYWYQQALGLGLQFLLWYDEGEERNRGNFPPRFSGRQFPNYSSELNVNALELEDSALYLCASSLTGGYYEQYFGPGTRLTVT.

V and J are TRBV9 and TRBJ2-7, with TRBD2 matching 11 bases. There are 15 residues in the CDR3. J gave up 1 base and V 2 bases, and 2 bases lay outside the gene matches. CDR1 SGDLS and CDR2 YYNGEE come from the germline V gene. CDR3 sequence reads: CASSVGTSGSYEQYF. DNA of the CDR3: TGTGCCAGCAGCGTTGGGACTAGCGGTTCCTACGAGCAGTACTTC. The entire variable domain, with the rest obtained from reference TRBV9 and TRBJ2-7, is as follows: DSGVTQTPKHLITATGQRVTLRCSPRSGDLSVYWYQQSLDQGLQFLIQYYNGEERAKGNILERFSAQQFPDLHSELNLSSLELGDSALYFCASSVGTSGSYEQYFGPGTRLTVT.

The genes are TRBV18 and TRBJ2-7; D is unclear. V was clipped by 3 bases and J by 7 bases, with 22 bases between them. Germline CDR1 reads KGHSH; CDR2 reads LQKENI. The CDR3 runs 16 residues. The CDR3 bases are TGTGCCAGCTCACCTGCCGGTGGGCCATCCTTTGGTGAGCAGTACTTC. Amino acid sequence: CASSPAGGPSFGEQYF.

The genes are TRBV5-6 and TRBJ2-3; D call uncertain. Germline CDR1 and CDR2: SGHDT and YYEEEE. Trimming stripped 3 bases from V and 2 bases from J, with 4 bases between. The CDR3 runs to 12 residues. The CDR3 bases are TGTGCCAGCAGCTCCCACACAGATACGCAGTATTTT. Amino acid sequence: CASSSHTDTQYF.

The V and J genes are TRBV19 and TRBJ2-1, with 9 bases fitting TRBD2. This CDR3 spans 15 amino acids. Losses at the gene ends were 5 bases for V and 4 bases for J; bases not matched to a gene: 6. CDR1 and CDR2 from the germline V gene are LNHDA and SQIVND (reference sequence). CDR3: CASSSLAGQYNEQFF. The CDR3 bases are TGTGCCAGTAGTTCCCTAGCGGGGCAGTACAATGAGCAGTTCTTC.

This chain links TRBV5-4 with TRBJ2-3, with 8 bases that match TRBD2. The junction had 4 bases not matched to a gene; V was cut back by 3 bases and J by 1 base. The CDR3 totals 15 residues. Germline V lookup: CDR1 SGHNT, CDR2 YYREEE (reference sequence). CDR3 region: CASSSAGGRTDTQYF. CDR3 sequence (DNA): TGTGCCAGCAGCTCTGCGGGGGGCCGCACAGATACGCAGTATTTT. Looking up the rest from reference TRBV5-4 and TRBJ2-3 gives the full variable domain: ETGVTQSPTHLIKTRGQQVTLRCSSQSGHNTVSWYQQALGQGPQFIFQYYREEENGRGNFPPRFSGLQFPNYSSELNVNALELDDSALYLCASSSAGGRTDTQYFGPGTRLTVL.

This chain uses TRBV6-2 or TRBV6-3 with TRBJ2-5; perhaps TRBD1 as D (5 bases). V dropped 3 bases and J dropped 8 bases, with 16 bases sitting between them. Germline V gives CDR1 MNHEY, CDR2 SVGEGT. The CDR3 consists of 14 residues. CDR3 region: CASSYNLGALTQYF. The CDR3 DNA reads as TGTGCCAGCAGTTATAATCTAGGGGCGCTTACCCAGTACTTC.

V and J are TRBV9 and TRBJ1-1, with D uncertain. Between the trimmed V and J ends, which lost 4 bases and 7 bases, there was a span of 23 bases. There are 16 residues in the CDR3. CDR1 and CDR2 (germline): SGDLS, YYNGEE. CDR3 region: CASSPRATTGQGEAFF. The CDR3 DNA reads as TGTGCCAGCAGCCCGCGAGCCACGACGGGTCAAGGTGAAGCTTTCTTT.

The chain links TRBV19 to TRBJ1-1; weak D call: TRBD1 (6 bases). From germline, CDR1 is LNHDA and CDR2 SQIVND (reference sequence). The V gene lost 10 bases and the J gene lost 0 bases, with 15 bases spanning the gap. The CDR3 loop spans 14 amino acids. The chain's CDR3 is CATRADSMNTEAFF. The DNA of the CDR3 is TGTGCCACCCGGGCGGACAGCATGAACACTGAAGCTTTCTTT.

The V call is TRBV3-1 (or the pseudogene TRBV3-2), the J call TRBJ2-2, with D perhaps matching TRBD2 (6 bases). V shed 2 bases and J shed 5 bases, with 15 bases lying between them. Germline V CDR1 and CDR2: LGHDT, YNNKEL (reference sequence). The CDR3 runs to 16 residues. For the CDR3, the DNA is TGTGCCAGCAGCCAAACACGGCAGGGAGGTACCGGGGAGCTGTTTTTT. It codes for CASSQTRQGGTGELFF.

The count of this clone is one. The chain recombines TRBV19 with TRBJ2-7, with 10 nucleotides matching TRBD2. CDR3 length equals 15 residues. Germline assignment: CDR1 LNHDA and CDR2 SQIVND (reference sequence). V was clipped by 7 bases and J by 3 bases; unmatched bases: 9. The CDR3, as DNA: TGTGCCAGTACCACCCAAGCGGGGGGGTTCTACGAGCAGTACTTC. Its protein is CASTTQAGGFYEQYF.

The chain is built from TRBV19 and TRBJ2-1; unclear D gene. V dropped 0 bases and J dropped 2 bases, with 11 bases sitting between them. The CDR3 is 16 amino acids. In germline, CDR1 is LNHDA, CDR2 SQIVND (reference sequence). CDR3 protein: CASSIEGGVPYNEQFF. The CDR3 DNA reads TGTGCCAGTAGTATAGAAGGCGGCGTCCCCTACAATGAGCAGTTCTTC.

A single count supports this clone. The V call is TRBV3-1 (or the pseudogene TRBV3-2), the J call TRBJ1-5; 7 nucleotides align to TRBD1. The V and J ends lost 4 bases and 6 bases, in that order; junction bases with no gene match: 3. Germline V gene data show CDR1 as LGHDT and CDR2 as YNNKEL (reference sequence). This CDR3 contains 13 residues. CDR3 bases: TGTGCCAGCAGCCGGCAGGGGGGTCAGCCCCAGCATTTT. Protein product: CASSRQGGQPQHF.

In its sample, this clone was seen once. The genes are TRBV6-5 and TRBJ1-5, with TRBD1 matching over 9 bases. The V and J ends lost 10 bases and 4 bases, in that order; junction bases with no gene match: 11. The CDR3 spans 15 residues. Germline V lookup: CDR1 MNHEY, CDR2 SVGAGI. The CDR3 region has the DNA TGTGCCATCCAAGAGGGACAGGGAGGGAATCAGCCCCAGCATTTT. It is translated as CAIQEGQGGNQPQHF.

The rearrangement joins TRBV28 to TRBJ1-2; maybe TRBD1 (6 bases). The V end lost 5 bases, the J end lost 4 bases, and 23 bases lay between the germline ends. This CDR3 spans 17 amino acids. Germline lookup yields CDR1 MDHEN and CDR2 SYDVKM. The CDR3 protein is CASSPQPEQGGGYGYTF. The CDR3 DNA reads TGTGCCAGCAGTCCTCAACCAGAACAGGGAGGGGGCTATGGCTACACCTTC.

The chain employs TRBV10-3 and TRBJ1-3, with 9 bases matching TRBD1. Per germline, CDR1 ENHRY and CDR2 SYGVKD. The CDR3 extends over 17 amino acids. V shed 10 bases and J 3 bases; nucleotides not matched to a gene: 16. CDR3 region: CATAVSFTGGGGNTIYF. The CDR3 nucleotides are TGTGCCACCGCTGTTTCTTTTACAGGGGGCGGTGGAAACACCATATATTTT.

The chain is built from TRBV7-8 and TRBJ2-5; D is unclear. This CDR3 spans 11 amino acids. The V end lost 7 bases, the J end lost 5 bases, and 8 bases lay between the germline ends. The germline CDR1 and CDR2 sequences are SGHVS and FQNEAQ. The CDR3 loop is CASTLRETQYF. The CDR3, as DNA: TGTGCCAGCACCTTGAGGGAGACCCAGTACTTC.

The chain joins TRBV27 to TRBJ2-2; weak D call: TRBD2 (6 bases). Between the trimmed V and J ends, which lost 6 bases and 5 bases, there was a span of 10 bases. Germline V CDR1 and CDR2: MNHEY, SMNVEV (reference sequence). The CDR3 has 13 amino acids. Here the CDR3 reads CASRGRGTGELFF. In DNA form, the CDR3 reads TGTGCCAGCAGGGGACGGGGGACCGGGGAGCTGTTTTTT.

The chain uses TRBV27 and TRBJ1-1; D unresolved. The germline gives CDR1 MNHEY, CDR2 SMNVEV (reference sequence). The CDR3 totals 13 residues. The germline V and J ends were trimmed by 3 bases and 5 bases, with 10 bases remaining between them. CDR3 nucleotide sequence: TGTGCCAGCAGTTTGGGTTTGAGGACTGAAGCTTTCTTT. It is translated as CASSLGLRTEAFF.

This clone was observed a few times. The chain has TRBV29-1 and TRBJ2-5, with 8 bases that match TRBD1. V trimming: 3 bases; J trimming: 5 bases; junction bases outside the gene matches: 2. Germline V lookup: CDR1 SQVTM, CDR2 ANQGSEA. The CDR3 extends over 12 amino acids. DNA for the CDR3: TGCAGCGTTGAGACAGGGGTTGAGACCCAGTACTTC. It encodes CSVETGVETQYF. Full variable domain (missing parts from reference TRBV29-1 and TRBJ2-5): SAVISQKPSRDICQRGTSLTIQCQVDSQVTMMFWYRQQPGQSLTLIATANQGSEATYESGFVIDKFPISRPNLTFSTLTVSNMSPEDSSIYLCSVETGVETQYFGPGTRLLVL.

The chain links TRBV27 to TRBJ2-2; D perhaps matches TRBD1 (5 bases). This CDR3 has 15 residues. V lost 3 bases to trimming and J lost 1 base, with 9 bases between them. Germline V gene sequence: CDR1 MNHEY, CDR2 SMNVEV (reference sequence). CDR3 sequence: CASSLSDRNTGELFF. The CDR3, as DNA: TGTGCCAGCAGTTTGTCCGACAGGAACACCGGGGAGCTGTTTTTT.

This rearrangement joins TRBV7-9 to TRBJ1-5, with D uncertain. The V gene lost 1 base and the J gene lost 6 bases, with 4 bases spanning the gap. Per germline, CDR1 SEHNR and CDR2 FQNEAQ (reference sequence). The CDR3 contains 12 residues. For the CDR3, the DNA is TGTGCCAGCAGCTTAGACGGTCAGCCCCAGCATTTT. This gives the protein CASSLDGQPQHF.

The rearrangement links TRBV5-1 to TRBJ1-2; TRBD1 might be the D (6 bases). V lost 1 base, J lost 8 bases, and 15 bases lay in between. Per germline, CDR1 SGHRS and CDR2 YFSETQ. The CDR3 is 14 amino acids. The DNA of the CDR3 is TGCGCCAGCAGCTTGACCAGGGGCAGGGAAGGCTACACCTTC. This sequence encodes CASSLTRGREGYTF. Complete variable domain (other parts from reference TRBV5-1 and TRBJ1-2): KAGVTQTPRYLIKTRGQQVTLSCSPISGHRSVSWYQQTPGQGLQFLFEYFSETQRNKGNFPGRFSGRQFSNSRSEMNVSTLELGDSALYLCASSLTRGREGYTFGSGTRLTVV.

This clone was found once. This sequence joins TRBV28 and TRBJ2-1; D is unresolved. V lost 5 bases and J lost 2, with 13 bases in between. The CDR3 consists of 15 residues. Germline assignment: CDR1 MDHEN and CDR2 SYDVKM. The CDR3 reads CASSPPPQAYNEQFF. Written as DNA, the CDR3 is TGTGCCAGCAGTCCGCCCCCCCAGGCCTACAATGAGCAGTTCTTC.

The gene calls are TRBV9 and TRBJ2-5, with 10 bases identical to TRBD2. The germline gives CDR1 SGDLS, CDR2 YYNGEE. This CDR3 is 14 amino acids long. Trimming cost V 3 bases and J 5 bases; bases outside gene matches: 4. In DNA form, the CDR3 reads TGTGCCAGCAGCGGAAGCGGGGGGGCGGAGACCCAGTACTTC. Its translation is CASSGSGGAETQYF.

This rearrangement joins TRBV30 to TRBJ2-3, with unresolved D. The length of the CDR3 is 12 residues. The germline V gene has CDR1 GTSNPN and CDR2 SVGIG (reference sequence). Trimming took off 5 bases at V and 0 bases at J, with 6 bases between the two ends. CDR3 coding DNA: TGTGCCTGGGGAATAAGCACAGATACGCAGTATTTT. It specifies CAWGISTDTQYF.

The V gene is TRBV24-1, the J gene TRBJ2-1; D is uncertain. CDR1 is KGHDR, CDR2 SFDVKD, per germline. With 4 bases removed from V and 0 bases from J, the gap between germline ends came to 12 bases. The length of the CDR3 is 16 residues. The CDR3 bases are TGTGCCACCAGTGACTCGACACCAAGCTCCTACAATGAGCAGTTCTTC. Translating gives CATSDSTPSSYNEQFF.

The CDR3: CASSPVAVLVNTEAFF. CDR3 DNA: TGCGCCAGCAGCCCAGTAGCAGTCCTCGTGAACACTGAAGCTTTCTTT. The V gene is TRBV4-1, the J gene TRBJ1-1; no reliable D call. CDR1 and CDR2 (germline): MGHRA, YSYEKL. V was pared by 4 bases and J by 0 bases, with 15 bases between. The CDR3 is 16 residues long.